This is a list of T cell receptor beta chains from one sample in a study of T cells in localized non-small cell lung cancer. The data were produced by immunoSEQ multiplex PCR, yet TCRdb's version contains in-frame clones alone and is incomplete. The profile covers under 1,200 clones, with less than 20% appearing a single time and 22% taken by the ten largest. This material consisted of normal lung tissue next to the tumor, taken before any cancer treatment. Source of these receptors: an older male donor with stage II lung adenocarcinoma. CDR3s include the opening cysteine and the closing phenylalanine or tryptophan. D genes are given only for firm matches. Clone size, where shown, is once, few, many, or a class for clones that have expanded.

V gene: TRBV11-3
clone size: few
D gene: -
J gene: TRBJ2-7
CDR3 DNA: TGTGCCAGCAGCTTATCGGTGGGCAGAGACTCCTACGAGCAGTACTTC
CDR3 protein: CASSLSVGRDSYEQYF

V gene: TRBV19
clone size: -
D gene: TRBD2
J gene: TRBJ2-7
CDR3 DNA: TGTGCCAGTAGTATTCTAGCGGGAGTAACCTACGAGCAGTACTTC
CDR3 protein: CASSILAGVTYEQYF

V gene: TRBV28
clone size: -
D gene: -
J gene: TRBJ2-1
CDR3 DNA: TGTGCCAGCAGCCGGGCTTATAGTCCCAATGAGCAGTTCTTC
CDR3 protein: CASSRAYSPNEQFF

V gene: TRBV30
clone size: -
D gene: -
J gene: TRBJ1-2
CDR3 DNA: TGTGCCTGGAGCCCCCGGGGTAACTATGGCTACACCTTC
CDR3 protein: CAWSPRGNYGYTF

V gene: TRBV11-3
clone size: few
D gene: -
J gene: TRBJ1-2
CDR3 DNA: TGTGCCAGCAGCTTCCGCAGGGGAGCCGGTGGCTACACCTTC
CDR3 protein: CASSFRRGAGGYTF

V gene: TRBV7-6
clone size: few
D gene: TRBD2
J gene: TRBJ2-5
CDR3 DNA: TGTGCCAGCACCGGGACTAGCGGGGGGGCCCGAGAGACCCAGTACTTC
CDR3 protein: CASTGTSGGARETQYF

V gene: TRBV18
clone size: -
D gene: -
J gene: TRBJ2-5
CDR3 DNA: TGTGCCAGCTCACCAGGGTACCAAGAGACCCAGTACTTC
CDR3 protein: CASSPGYQETQYF

V gene: TRBV29-1
clone size: few
D gene: -
J gene: TRBJ1-2
CDR3 DNA: TGCAGCGTTGAAGGGTCAGGCGGGTACTACACCTTC
CDR3 protein: CSVEGSGGYYTF

V gene: TRBV19
clone size: -
D gene: TRBD1
J gene: TRBJ1-2
CDR3 DNA: TGTGCCAGTAGTATAGATAGGGACAGGGCTACCCGCTATGGCTACACCTTC
CDR3 protein: CASSIDRDRATRYGYTF

V gene: TRBV9
clone size: few
D gene: -
J gene: TRBJ1-2
CDR3 DNA: TGTGCCAGCAGTCCCAGGAACTATGGCTACACCTTC
CDR3 protein: CASSPRNYGYTF